This T cell receptor beta chain was captured in a study of blood T cell repertoires in COVID-19. Across the whole study: Both acute and convalescent COVID-19 samples were obtained from the United States, Italy and Spain.

Methods used by the authors: Reference gene primers were amplified, and this amplification served to estimate nucleated cell counts. Data came from immunoSEQ multiplex PCR; TCRdb stores just in-frame clones and leaves some out. V and J calls and clone size are those listed in that table; D and trimming were worked out from the DNA. The repertoire has approximately 200,000 clones, about 88% of them found once; the top ten carry approximately 1.8%. The CDR3 runs 19 residues. With 2 bases clipped from V and 0 bases from J, the junction kept 10 bases outside the gene matches. The clonotype was recovered from a man between 65 and 79 years old with acute or convalescent COVID-19. The sample comprised peripheral blood. V gene TRBV23-1 combines with J gene TRBJ2-6, with TRBD1 matching over 7 bases. TRBV23-1 is marked as an open reading frame, function uncertain. The CDR3 sequence: CASSQPGQSGSSGANVLTF. The CDR3 region has the DNA TGCGCCAGCAGTCAACCGGGACAGAGTGGATCCTCTGGGGCCAACGTCCTGACTTTC.